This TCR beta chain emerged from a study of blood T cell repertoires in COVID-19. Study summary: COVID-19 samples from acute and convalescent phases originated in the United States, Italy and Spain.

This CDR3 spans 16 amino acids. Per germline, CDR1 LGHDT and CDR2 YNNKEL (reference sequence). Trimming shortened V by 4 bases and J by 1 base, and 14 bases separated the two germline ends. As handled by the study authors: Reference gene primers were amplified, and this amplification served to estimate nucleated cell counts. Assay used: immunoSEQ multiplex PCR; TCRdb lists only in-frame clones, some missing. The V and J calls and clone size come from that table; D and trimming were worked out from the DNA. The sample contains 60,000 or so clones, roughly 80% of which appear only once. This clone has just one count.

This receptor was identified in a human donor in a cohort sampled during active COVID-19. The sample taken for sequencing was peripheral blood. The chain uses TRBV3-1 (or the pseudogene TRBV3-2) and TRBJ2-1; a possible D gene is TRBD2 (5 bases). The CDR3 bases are TGTGCCAGCAGCCCGCTAGGGAGTAGGTCCTACAATGAGCAGTTCTTC. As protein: CASSPLGSRSYNEQFF.